Below, one TCR beta chain is given with its context. These data belong to a study of blood T cell repertoires in COVID-19. Individuals drawn from 24 US areas were about 18 to 90 years old. Cohort assignment relied on participant-reported clinical history. Recovered status in Cohort 3 required two negative PCRs, clearance, or symptom resolution. Authors' data handling: Amplification from reference gene primers served as the basis for estimated nucleated cell counts. Here immunoSEQ multiplex PCR was the method, and the copy in TCRdb shows in-frame clones only, minus some. The V and J calls and the clone size are those of that table, but D and trimming were determined from the DNA. The sample yields fewer than 150,000 clones, roughly four fifths seen once. Trimming left V 6 bases short and J 2 bases short, with 11 bases between. The CDR3 runs 15 residues. CDR1 is KGHSH, CDR2 LQKENI, per germline.

This clonotype was obtained from a young man who had recovered from COVID-19. Sequencing was performed on PBMCs or T cells enriched from blood (not recorded which). The rearrangement links TRBV18 to TRBJ2-6; TRBD2 is a possible D gene (5 bases). CDR3 bases: TGTGCCAGCTCTCAACGGGGTGCTGGGGCCAACGTCCTGACTTTC. Amino acid sequence: CASSQRGAGANVLTF.